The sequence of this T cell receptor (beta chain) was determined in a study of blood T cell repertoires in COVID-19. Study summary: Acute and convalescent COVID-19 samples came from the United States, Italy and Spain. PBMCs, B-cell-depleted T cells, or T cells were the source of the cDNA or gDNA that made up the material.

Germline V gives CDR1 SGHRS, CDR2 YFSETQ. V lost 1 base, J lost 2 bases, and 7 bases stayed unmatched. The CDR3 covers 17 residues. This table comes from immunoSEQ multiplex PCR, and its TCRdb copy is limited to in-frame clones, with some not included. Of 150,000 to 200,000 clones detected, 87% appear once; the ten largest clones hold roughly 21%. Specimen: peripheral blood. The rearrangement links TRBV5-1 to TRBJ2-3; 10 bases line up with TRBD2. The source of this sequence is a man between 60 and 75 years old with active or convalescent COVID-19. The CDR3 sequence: CASSLWPSGGNTDTQYF. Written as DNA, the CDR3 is TGCGCCAGCAGCTTGTGGCCTAGCGGGGGTAACACAGATACGCAGTATTTT.